This T cell receptor beta chain was retrieved from a study of T cells in Graves' hyperthyroidism and ophthalmopathy. The study's findings and limits: Blood also contained most expanded thyroid clonotypes above 0.001.

Used for diagnoses were clinical symptoms, serum thyroxine and TRAb, thyroid ultrasound and orbital computed tomography. With 0 bases removed from V and 7 bases from J, the gap between germline ends came to 16 bases. The CDR3 has 15 residues. Germline CDR1 is SGDLS and CDR2 is YYNGEE. At least ten counts were recorded for this clonotype. Its antigen is not identified. The investigators amplified TCR beta CDR3 regions from RNA transcripts. HTBI primers were employed in a first-round RT-PCR of the TCR CDR3. MiXCR, run by TCRdb on the multiplex PCR reads, gives a single entry per CDR3 protein. The table has approximately 520,000 distinct CDR3 sequences, less than 25% seen once; the top ten hold more than 20%.

Specimen: blood. This clonotype originated in a man between 18 and 29 years old with Graves' hyperthyroidism. The V and J genes are TRBV9 and TRBJ1-2; a possible D gene is TRBD1 (5 bases). The CDR3 sequence is CASSVEATRASGYTF. DNA of the CDR3: TGTGCCAGCAGCGTAGAGGCCACCAGGGCTAGTGGCTACACCTTC. Based on the CDR3 plus reference TRBV9 and TRBJ1-2, the full variable domain is DSGVTQTPKHLITATGQRVTLRCSPRSGDLSVYWYQQSLDQGLQFLIQYYNGEERAKGNILERFSAQQFPDLHSELNLSSLELGDSALYFCASSVEATRASGYTFGSGTRLTVV.